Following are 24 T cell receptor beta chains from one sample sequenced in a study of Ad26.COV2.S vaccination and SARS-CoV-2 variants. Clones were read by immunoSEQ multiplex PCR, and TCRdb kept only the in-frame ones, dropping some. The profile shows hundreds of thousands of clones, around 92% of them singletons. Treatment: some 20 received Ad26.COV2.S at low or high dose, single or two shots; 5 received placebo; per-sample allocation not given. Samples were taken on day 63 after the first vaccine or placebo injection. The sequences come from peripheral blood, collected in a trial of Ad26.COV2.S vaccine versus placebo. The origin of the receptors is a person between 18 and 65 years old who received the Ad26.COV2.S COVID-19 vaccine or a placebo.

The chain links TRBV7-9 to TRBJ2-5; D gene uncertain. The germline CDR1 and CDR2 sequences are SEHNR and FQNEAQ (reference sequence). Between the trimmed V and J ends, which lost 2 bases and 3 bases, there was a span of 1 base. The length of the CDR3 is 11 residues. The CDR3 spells CASSLKETQYF. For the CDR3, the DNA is TGTGCCAGCAGCTTAAAAGAGACCCAGTACTTC.

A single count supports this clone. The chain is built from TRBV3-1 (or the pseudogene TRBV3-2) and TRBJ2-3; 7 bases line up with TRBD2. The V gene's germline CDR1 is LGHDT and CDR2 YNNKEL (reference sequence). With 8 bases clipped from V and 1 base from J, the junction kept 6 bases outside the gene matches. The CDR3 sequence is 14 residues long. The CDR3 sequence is CASGRGSGTDTQYF. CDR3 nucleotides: TGTGCCAGCGGCCGCGGGAGTGGCACAGATACGCAGTATTTT.

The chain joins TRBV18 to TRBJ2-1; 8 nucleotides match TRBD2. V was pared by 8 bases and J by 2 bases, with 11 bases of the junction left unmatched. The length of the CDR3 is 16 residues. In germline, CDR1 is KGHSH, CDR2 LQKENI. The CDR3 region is CASSILAGVTYNEQFF. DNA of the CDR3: TGTGCCAGCAGTATTCTAGCGGGCGTCACCTACAATGAGCAGTTCTTC.

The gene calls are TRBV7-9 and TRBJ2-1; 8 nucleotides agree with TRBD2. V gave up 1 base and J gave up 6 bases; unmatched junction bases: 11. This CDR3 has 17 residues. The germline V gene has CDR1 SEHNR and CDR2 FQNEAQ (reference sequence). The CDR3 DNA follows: TGTGCCAGCAGCTTAGAGGGGAGGCGGGAGGTGTCCAATGAGCAGTTCTTC. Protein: CASSLEGRREVSNEQFF.

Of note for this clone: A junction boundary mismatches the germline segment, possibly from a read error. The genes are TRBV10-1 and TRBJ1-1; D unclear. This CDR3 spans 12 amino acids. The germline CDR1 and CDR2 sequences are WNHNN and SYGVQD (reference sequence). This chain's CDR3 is CASSESNAEAFF. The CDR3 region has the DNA TGCGCCAGCAGTGAGTCGAACGCTGAAGCTTTCTTT.

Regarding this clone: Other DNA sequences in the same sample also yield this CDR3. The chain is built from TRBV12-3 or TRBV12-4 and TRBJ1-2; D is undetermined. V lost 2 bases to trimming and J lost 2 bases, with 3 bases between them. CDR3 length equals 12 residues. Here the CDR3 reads CASSLRNYGYTF. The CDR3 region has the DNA TGTGCCAGCAGTTTACGGAACTATGGCTACACCTTC.

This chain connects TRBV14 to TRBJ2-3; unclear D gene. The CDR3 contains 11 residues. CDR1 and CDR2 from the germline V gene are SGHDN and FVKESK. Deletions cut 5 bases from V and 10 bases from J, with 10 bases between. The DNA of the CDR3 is TGTGCCAGCAGCTCGGTAGGCCCGCAGTATTTT. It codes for CASSSVGPQYF. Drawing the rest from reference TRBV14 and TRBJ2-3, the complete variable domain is EAGVTQFPSHSVIEKGQTVTLRCDPISGHDNLYWYRRVMGKEIKFLLHFVKESKQDESGMPNNRFLAERTGGTYSTLKVQPAELEDSGVYFCASSSVGPQYFGPGTRLTVL.

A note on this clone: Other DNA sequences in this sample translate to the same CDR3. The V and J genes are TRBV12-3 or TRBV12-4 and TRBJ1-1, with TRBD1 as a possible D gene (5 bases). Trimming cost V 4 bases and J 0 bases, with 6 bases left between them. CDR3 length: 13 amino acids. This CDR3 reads CASSSRVNTEAFF. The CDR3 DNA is TGTGCCAGCAGTTCCAGGGTGAACACTGAAGCTTTCTTT.

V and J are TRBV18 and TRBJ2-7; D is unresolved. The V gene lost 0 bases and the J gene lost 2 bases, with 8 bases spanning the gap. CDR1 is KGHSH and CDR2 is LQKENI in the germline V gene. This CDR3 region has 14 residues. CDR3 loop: CASSPPGSPYEQYF. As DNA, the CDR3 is TGTGCCAGCTCACCACCCGGATCCCCCTACGAGCAGTACTTC. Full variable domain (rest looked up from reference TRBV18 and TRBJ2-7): NAGVMQNPRHLVRRRGQEARLRCSPMKGHSHVYWYRQLPEEGLKFMVYLQKENIIDESGMPKERFSAEFPKEGPSILRIQQVVRGDSAAYFCASSPPGSPYEQYFGPGTRLTVT.

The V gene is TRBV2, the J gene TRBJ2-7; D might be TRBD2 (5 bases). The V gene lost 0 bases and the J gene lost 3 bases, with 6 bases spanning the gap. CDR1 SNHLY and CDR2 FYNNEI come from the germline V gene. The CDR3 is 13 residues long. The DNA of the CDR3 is TGTGCCAGCAGTGAAGCTCGGGACTACGAGCAGTACTTC. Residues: CASSEARDYEQYF.

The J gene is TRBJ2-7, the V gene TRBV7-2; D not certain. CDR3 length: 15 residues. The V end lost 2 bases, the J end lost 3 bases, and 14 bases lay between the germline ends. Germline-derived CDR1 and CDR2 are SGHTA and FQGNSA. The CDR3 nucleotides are TGTGCCAGCAGCTTATTGGAAGGGTTGAACTACGAGCAGTACTTC. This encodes CASSLLEGLNYEQYF. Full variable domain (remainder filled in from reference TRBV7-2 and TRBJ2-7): GAGVSQSPSNKVTEKGKDVELRCDPISGHTALYWYRQSLGQGLEFLIYFQGNSAPDKSGLPSDRFSAERTGGSVSTLTIQRTQQEDSAVYLCASSLLEGLNYEQYFGPGTRLTVT.

Here the CDR3 reads CAISPTDRNTIYF. The DNA of the CDR3 is TGTGCCATCAGCCCCACGGATCGAAACACCATATATTTT. This chain joins TRBV10-3 and TRBJ1-3; D uncertain. Germline loops: CDR1 ENHRY, CDR2 SYGVKD. The CDR3 has 13 residues. Trimming took 6 bases from V and 5 from J, leaving 11 bases between them.

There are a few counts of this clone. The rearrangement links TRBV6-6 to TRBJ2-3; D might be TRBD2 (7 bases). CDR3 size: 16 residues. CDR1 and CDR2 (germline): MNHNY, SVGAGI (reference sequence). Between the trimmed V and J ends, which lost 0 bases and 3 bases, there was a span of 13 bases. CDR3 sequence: CASSYSGGPATDTQYF. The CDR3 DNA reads TGTGCCAGCAGTTACTCGGGGGGGCCGGCGACAGATACGCAGTATTTT.

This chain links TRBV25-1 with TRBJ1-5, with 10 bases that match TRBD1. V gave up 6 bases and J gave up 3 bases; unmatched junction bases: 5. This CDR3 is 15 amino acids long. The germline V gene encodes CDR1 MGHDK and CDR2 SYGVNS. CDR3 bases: TGTGCCAGCAGCCGGACAGGGGGTAACAATCAGCCCCAGCATTTT. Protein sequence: CASSRTGGNNQPQHF.

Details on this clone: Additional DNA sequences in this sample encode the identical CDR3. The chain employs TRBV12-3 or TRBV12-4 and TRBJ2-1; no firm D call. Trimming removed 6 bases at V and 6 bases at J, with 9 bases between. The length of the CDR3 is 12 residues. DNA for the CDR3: TGTGCCAGCAGCCTCCCGCCCAATGAGCAGTTCTTC. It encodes CASSLPPNEQFF.

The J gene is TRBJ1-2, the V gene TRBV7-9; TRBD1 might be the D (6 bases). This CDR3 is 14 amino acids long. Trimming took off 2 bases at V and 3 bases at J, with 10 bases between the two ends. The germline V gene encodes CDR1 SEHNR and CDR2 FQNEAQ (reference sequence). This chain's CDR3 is CASSLSAGDYGYTF. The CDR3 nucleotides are TGTGCCAGCAGCTTATCCGCAGGGGACTATGGCTACACCTTC.

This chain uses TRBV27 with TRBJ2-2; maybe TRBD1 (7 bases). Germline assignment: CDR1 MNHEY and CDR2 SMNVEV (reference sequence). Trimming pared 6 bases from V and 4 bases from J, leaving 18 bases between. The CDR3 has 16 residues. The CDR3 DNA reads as TGTGCCAGCAGACTAGCCGGGACAGCCTCCACCGGGGAGCTGTTTTTT. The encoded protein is CASRLAGTASTGELFF.

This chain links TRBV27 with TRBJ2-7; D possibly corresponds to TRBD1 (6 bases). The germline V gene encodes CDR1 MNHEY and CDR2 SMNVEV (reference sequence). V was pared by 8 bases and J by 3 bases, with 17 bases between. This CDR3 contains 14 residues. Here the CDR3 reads CASGPGTTIYEQYF. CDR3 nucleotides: TGTGCCAGCGGTCCCGGGACAACGATCTACGAGCAGTACTTC.

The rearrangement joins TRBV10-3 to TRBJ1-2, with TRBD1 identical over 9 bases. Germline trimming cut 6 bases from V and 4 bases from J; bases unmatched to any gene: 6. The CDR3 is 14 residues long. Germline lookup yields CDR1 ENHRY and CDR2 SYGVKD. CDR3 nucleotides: TGTGCCATCAGCCCACCGGACAGGGGCTATGGCTACACCTTC. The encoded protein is CAISPPDRGYGYTF.

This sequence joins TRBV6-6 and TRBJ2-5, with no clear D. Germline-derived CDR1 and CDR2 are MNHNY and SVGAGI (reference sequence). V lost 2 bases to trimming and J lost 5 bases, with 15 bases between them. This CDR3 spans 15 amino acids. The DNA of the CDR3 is TGTGCCAGCAGTTACCGAGGCCAGCTACGGGAGACCCAGTACTTC. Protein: CASSYRGQLRETQYF.

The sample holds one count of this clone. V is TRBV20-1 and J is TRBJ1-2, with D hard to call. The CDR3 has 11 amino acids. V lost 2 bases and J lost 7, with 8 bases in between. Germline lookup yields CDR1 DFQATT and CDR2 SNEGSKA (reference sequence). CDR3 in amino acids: CSARREAGYTF. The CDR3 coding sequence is TGCAGTGCTAGAAGAGAGGCTGGCTACACCTTC.

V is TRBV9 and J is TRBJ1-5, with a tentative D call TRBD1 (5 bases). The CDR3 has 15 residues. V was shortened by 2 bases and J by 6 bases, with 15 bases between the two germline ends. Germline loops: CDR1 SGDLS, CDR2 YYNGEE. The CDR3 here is CASSVGEGRGQPQHF. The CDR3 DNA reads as TGTGCCAGCAGCGTGGGGGAGGGGCGCGGTCAGCCCCAGCATTTT.

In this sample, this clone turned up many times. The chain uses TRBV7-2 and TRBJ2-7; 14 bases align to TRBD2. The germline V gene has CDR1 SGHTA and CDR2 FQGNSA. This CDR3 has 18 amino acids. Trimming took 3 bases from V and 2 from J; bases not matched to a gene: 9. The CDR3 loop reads CASSFLRTSGRPPYEQYF. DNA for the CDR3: TGTGCCAGCAGCTTTTTGCGGACTAGCGGGAGGCCCCCCTACGAGCAGTACTTC.

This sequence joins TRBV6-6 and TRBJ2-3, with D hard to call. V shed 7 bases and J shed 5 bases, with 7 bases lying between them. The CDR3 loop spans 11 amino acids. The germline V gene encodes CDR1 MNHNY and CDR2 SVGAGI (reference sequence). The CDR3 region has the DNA TGTGCCAGCAAGGTGGGAGATACGCAGTATTTT. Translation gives CASKVGDTQYF.